A selection of T cell receptor beta chains follows, all from one sample in a study of regulatory T cells in long-lasting Graves disease. From the multiplex PCR reads, TCRdb called clonotypes with MiXCR, one entry per CDR3 protein. The sample shows about 660,000 distinct CDR3 sequences, approximately 31% of them seen only once. Here the sequenced sample was peripheral blood mononuclear cells (PBMCs), taken when the disease was refractory, from a patient treated with antithyroid drugs. Receptors originate from a female donor with Graves disease. Each CDR3 is given with its conserved first and last residue. D genes are given only for firm matches. Some rows mark clone size as missing; the rest say once, few, many or name a class of expanded clone.

CDR3: CASSGPLAGGNTGELFF; DNA: TGTGCCAGCAGTGGGCCGTTAGCGGGAGGGAACACCGGGGAGCTGTTTTTT; J: TRBJ2-2; D: TRBD2; V: TRBV2; size: many
CDR3: CASSSDSRGGTQYF; DNA: TGTGCCAGCAGCTCGGACAGTCGTGGGGGGACCCAGTACTTC; J: TRBJ2-5; D: NA; V: TRBV6-1; size: NA
CDR3: CSARERPTGGDTEAFF; DNA: TGCAGTGCTAGAGAACGGCCCACAGGGGGGGACACTGAAGCTTTCTTT; J: TRBJ1-1; D: TRBD1; V: TRBV20-1; size: few
CDR3: CASSMGQHEAFF; DNA: TGTGCCAGTAGTATGGGACAGCATGAAGCTTTCTTT; J: TRBJ1-1; D: TRBD1; V: TRBV19; size: NA
CDR3: CASSLGVIEAFF; DNA: TGTGCCAGCAGCTTAGGTGTGATCGAAGCTTTCTTT; J: TRBJ1-1; D: NA; V: TRBV7-2; size: many
CDR3: CASSLTQGGSPLHF; DNA: TGTGCCAGCAGCCTTACACAGGGGGGTTCACCCCTCCACTTT; J: TRBJ1-6; D: TRBD1; V: TRBV3-1; size: NA
CDR3: CATSRGDRGKGTEAFF; DNA: TGTGCCACCAGCAGAGGGGACAGGGGTAAGGGAACTGAAGCTTTCTTT; J: TRBJ1-1; D: TRBD1; V: TRBV15; size: NA
CDR3: CASSEQGVFGYTF; DNA: TGCGCCAGCAGCGAACAGGGGGTTTTTGGCTACACCTTC; J: TRBJ1-2; D: TRBD1; V: TRBV5-1; size: NA
CDR3: CASSRSEAFF; DNA: TGTGCCAGCAGTAGGAGTGAAGCTTTCTTT; J: TRBJ1-1; D: NA; V: TRBV2; size: many
CDR3: CASSEARQETQYF; DNA: TGTGCCAGCAGCGAGGCAAGGCAAGAGACCCAGTACTTC; J: TRBJ2-5; D: NA; V: TRBV9; size: NA
CDR3: CASRDGTGLNAEAFF; DNA: TGTGCCAGCAGGGACGGTACAGGGCTTAACGCTGAAGCTTTCTTT; J: TRBJ1-1; D: NA; V: TRBV12-3/TRBV12-4; size: few
CDR3: CASSYGGADQPQHF; DNA: TGTGCCAGCAGTTATGGGGGCGCGGATCAGCCCCAGCATTTT; J: TRBJ1-5; D: NA; V: TRBV12-3/TRBV12-4; size: NA
CDR3: CAWRKGYEQYF; DNA: TGTGCCTGGAGGAAGGGGTACGAGCAGTACTTC; J: TRBJ2-7; D: NA; V: TRBV30; size: NA
CDR3: CSARGGGVHTEAFF; DNA: TGCAGTGCTAGAGGGGGCGGGGTTCACACTGAAGCTTTCTTT; J: TRBJ1-1; D: NA; V: TRBV20-1; size: NA
CDR3: CSARGGLAGGYEQYF; DNA: TGCAGTGCTAGAGGGGGGCTAGCGGGAGGCTACGAGCAGTACTTC; J: TRBJ2-7; D: TRBD2; V: TRBV20-1; size: NA
CDR3: CASSLDRGADTQYF; DNA: TGTGCCAGCAGCTTAGACAGGGGCGCAGATACGCAGTATTTT; J: TRBJ2-3; D: NA; V: TRBV11-2; size: NA
CDR3: CSARDRRQGGETQYF; DNA: TGCAGTGCTAGAGATAGGCGACAAGGAGGGGAGACCCAGTACTTC; J: TRBJ2-5; D: NA; V: TRBV20-1; size: few
CDR3: CASSQVGQGYQETQYF; DNA: TGCGCCAGCAGCCAAGTGGGACAGGGATACCAAGAGACCCAGTACTTC; J: TRBJ2-5; D: TRBD1; V: TRBV4-1; size: NA
CDR3: CASSATQGAGTEAFF; DNA: TGTGCCAGCAGTGCGACCCAGGGGGCGGGCACTGAAGCTTTCTTT; J: TRBJ1-1; D: TRBD1; V: TRBV6-2/TRBV6-3; size: few
CDR3: CSARDSGRADTGELFF; DNA: TGCAGTGCTAGAGATAGCGGGAGGGCCGACACCGGGGAGCTGTTTTTT; J: TRBJ2-2; D: TRBD2; V: TRBV20-1; size: many
CDR3: CASSLAEAPNTEAFF; DNA: TGTGCCAGCAGCTTAGCCGAGGCCCCGAACACTGAAGCTTTCTTT; J: TRBJ1-1; D: NA; V: TRBV7-9; size: NA
CDR3: CSVEKGDTEAFF; DNA: TGCAGCGTTGAAAAAGGGGACACTGAAGCTTTCTTT; J: TRBJ1-1; D: NA; V: TRBV29-1; size: once
CDR3: CASSEPSGSKEQYF; DNA: TGTGCCAGCAGTGAGCCTAGCGGGAGTAAGGAGCAGTACTTC; J: TRBJ2-7; D: TRBD2; V: TRBV2; size: many